What follows is one T cell receptor (beta chain) and its context. Some clones are missing from TCRdb's copy, which holds only in-frame ones; the method was immunoSEQ multiplex PCR. The table has a few hundred thousand clones, 80% to 90% seen once; the top ten hold under 12%. This sample is drawn from a study of blood T cell repertoires in COVID-19. The germline gives CDR1 SGHRS, CDR2 YFSETQ. V was cut by 4 bases and J by 8 bases, with 12 bases left in between. This CDR3 has 13 residues. J is TRBJ1-4 and V is TRBV5-1; no clear D gene. The specimen sequenced was peripheral blood. The receptor's source is a woman of 80 years or more with COVID-19, enrolled during active disease. The CDR3, as DNA: TGCGCCAGCAGCGCCCGCTCGGGGGAAAAACTGTTTTTT. This gives the protein CASSARSGEKLFF.